This T cell receptor beta chain originates from a study of cytomegalovirus exposure and HLA in healthy donors. Of note for this clone: What it recognizes is unknown. The same CDR3 can be traced to other DNA sequences in this sample.

Germline CDR1 is SGHRS and CDR2 is YFSETQ. J gave up 1 base and V 0 bases, and 6 bases lay outside the gene matches. The CDR3 loop spans 16 amino acids. PCR amplification relied on 60 Vbeta primers (plus 13 Jbeta primers). Methods used by the authors: Later work found roughly 80 million unique TCR beta chains, with 10 million to 14 million shared. Method: immunoSEQ multiplex PCR; TCRdb's copy keeps in-frame clones and lacks some. Clonal size and the V and J genes are those of that table, whereas D and trimming came from the DNA. The table lists about 150,000 clones, under 85% of them singletons. Study-wide results and limits: Later analysis suggested links between common viral pathogens and several top significant clusters. TCR beta sequences reportedly predicted most subjects' HLA-A and HLA-B alleles accurately. Presence/absence analyses assumed roughly uniform sequencing depth across donors.

Sample: PBMCs. This TCR came from a woman aged 30 to 39 in good health and CMV-seronegative. The rearrangement links TRBV5-1 to TRBJ2-7, with 8 bases matching TRBD2. CDR3: CASSLAPSGSSYEQYF. CDR3 in DNA: TGCGCCAGCAGCTTGGCCCCTAGCGGGTCGTCCTACGAGCAGTACTTC.